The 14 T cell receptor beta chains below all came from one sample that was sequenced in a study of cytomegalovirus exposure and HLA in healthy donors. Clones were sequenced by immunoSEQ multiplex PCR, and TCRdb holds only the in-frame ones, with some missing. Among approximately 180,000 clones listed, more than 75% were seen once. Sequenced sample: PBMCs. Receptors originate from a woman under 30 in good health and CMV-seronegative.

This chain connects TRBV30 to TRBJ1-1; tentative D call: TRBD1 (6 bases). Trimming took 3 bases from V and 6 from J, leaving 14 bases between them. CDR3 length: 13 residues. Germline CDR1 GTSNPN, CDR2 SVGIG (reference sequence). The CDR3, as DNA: TGTGCCTGGAGACAGGGCTTGATTGCTGAAGCTTTCTTT. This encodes CAWRQGLIAEAFF.

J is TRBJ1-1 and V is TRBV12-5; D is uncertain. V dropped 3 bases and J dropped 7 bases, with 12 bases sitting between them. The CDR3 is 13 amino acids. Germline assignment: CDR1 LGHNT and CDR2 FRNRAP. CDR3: CASGLNAAGEAFF. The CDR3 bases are TGTGCTAGTGGTTTAAATGCGGCCGGTGAAGCTTTCTTT. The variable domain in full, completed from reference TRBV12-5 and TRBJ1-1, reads DARVTQTPRHKVTEMGQEVTMRCQPILGHNTVFWYRQTMMQGLELLAYFRNRAPLDDSGMPKDRFSAEMPDATLATLKIQPSEPRDSAVYFCASGLNAAGEAFFGQGTRLTVV.

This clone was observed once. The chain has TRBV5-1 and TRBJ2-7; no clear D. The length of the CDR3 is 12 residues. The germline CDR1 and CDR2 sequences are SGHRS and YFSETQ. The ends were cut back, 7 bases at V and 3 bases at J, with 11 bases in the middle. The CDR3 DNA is TGCGCCAGCGGTAGCCACCACTACGAGCAGTACTTC. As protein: CASGSHHYEQYF.

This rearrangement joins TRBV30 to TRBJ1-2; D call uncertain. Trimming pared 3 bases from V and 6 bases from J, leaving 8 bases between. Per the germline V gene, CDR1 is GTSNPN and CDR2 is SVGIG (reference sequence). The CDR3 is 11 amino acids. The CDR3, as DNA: TGTGCCTGGAGCGGGAGGGATGGCTACACCTTC. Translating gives CAWSGRDGYTF.

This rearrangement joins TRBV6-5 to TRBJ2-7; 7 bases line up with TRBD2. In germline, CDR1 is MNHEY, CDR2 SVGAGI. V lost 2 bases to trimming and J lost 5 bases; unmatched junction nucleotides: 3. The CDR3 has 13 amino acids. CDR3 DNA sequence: TGTGCCAGCAGTTACGCCGGGGGGAACGAGCAGTACTTC. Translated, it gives CASSYAGGNEQYF.

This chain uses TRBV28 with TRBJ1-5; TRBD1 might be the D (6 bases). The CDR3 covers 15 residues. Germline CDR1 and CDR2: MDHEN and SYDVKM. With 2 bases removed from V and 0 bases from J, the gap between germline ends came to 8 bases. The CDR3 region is CASSLTGYSNQPQHF. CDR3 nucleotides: TGTGCCAGCAGTTTAACAGGGTATAGCAATCAGCCCCAGCATTTT. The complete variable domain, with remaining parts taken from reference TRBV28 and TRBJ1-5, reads DVKVTQSSRYLVKRTGEKVFLECVQDMDHENMFWYRQDPGLGLRLIYFSYDVKMKEKGDIPEGYSVSREKKERFSLILESASTNQTSMYLCASSLTGYSNQPQHFGDGTRLSIL.

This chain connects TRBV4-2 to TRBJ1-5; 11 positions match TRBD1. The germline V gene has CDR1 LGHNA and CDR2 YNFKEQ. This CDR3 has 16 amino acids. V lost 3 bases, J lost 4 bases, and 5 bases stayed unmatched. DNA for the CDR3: TGTGCCAGCAGCCAGTCCGGACAGGGGGCAAATCAGCCCCAGCATTTT. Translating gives CASSQSGQGANQPQHF.

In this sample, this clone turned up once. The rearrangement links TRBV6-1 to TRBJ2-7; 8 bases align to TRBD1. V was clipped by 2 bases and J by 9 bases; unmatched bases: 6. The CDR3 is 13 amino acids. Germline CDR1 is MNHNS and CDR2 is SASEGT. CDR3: CASSEIVGQVQYF. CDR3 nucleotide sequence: TGTGCCAGCAGTGAAATCGTGGGACAGGTGCAGTACTTC.

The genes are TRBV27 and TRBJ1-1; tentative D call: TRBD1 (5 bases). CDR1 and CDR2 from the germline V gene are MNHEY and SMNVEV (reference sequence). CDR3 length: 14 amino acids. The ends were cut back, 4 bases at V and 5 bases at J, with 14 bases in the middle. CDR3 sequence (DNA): TGTGCCAGCAGTTATCAGTTAAGGGGTACTGAAGCTTTCTTT. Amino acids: CASSYQLRGTEAFF.

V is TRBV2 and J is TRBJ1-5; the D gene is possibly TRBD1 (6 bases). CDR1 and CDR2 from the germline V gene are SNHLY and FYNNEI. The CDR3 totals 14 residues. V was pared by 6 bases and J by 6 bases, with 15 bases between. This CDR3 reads CASSETGSVQPQHF. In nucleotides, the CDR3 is TGTGCCAGCAGCGAAACAGGGTCGGTTCAGCCCCAGCATTTT. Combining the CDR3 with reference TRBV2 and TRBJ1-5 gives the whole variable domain EPEVTQTPSHQVTQMGQEVILRCVPISNHLYFYWYRQILGQKVEFLVSFYNNEISEKSEIFDDQFSVERPDGSNFTLKIRSTKLEDSAMYFCASSETGSVQPQHFGDGTRLSIL.

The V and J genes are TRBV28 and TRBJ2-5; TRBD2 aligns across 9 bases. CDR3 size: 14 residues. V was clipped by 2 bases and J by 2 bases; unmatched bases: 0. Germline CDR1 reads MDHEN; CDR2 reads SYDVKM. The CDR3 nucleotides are TGTGCCAGCAGTTTACTAGCGGGGCAAGAGACCCAGTACTTC. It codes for CASSLLAGQETQYF.

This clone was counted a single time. In DNA, the CDR3 is TGCGCCAGCAGCCCGATCCGGGCCGGGGAGCTGTTTTTT. Residues: CASSPIRAGELFF. This rearrangement joins TRBV5-1 to TRBJ2-2, with D unresolved. The ends were cut back, 4 bases at V and 6 bases at J, with 10 bases in the middle. The CDR3 length is 13 residues. Germline values: CDR1 SGHRS, CDR2 YFSETQ.

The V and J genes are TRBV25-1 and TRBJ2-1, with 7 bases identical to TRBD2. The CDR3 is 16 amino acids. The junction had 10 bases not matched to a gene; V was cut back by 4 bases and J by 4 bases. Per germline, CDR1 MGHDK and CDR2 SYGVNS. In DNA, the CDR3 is TGTGCCAGCAGTGGTGGGTTGGTTAGCGGGTACAATGAGCAGTTCTTC. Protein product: CASSGGLVSGYNEQFF. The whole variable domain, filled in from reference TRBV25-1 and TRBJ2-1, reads EADIYQTPRYLVIGTGKKITLECSQTMGHDKMYWYQQDPGMELHLIHYSYGVNSTEKGDLSSESTVSRIRTEHFPLTLESARPSHTSQYLCASSGGLVSGYNEQFFGPGTRLTVL.

As DNA, the CDR3 is TGTGCCAGCAGATCCATAGATCGGGTATTGAACACTGAAGCTTTCTTT. Encoded protein: CASRSIDRVLNTEAFF. V usage is TRBV5-8 and J usage is TRBJ1-1; D gene ambiguous. The ends were cut back, 5 bases at V and 0 bases at J, with 17 bases in the middle. The length of the CDR3 is 16 residues. Germline CDR1 SGHTS, CDR2 YDEGEE.